These 20 T cell receptor beta chains came from one sample sequenced in a study of blood T cell repertoires in COVID-19 (dated by TCRdb to the early 2020s). Libraries were built with the immunoSEQ multiplex PCR assay. Held by TCRdb, this immuneACCESS table contains in-frame sequences only and omits some clones. Under half of the omission traces to an unresolved V gene where checked; the cause of the rest is unknown. This sample gives about 240,000 clones in total; around 89% of them show up just once. Over 4% of the sample is held by the ten biggest clonotypes. Sequencing was done on a sample of PBMCs or T cells enriched from blood (not recorded which). The receptors come from a young woman who had recovered from COVID-19.

The chain is built from TRBV11-2 and TRBJ1-4; D uncertain. The germline gives CDR1 SGHAT, CDR2 FQNNGV. V gave up 0 bases and J gave up 5 bases, with 13 bases separating them. This CDR3 is built from 16 residues. The DNA for the CDR3 is TGTGCCAGCAGCTTAGATCGCGTCCCGTCGAATGAAAAACTGTTTTTT. Its protein product is CASSLDRVPSNEKLFF.

This clone was seen a single time. This chain connects TRBV7-2 to TRBJ1-3; tentative D call: TRBD1 (5 bases). The CDR3 consists of 17 residues. Looked up from germline, CDR1 is SGHTA and CDR2 is FQGNSA. V was cut by 2 bases and J by 0 bases, with 14 bases left in between. The CDR3 DNA reads TGTGCCAGCAGCTTAATCTCAGGGCTAAACTCTGGAAACACCATATATTTT. Translating gives CASSLISGLNSGNTIYF.

The gene calls are TRBV28 and TRBJ1-1, with D hard to call. There are 13 residues in the CDR3. Trimming took 4 bases from V and 9 from J, leaving 15 bases between them. Germline V gene lookup returns CDR1 MDHEN and CDR2 SYDVKM. The CDR3 DNA follows: TGTGCCAGCAGTTCCACCCCCCCGGTACAAGCTTTCTTT. It encodes CASSSTPPVQAFF. Together with reference TRBV28 and TRBJ1-1, the CDR3 gives the full variable domain: DVKVTQSSRYLVKRTGEKVFLECVQDMDHENMFWYRQDPGLGLRLIYFSYDVKMKEKGDIPEGYSVSREKKERFSLILESASTNQTSMYLCASSSTPPVQAFFGQGTRLTVV.

The CDR3 spells CASSLYFSGQADTQYF. CDR3 DNA: TGTGCCAGCAGCCTCTATTTCTCAGGACAGGCAGATACGCAGTATTTT. The V gene is TRBV11-3, the J gene TRBJ2-3; 7 nucleotides line up with TRBD1. Germline V gives CDR1 SGHNT, CDR2 YENEEA. V shed 5 bases, J shed 4 bases, and the junction held 12 bases outside the gene matches. The CDR3 totals 16 residues.

The chain has TRBV24-1 and TRBJ1-2; the match to TRBD1 covers 8 bases. Germline V gene lookup returns CDR1 KGHDR and CDR2 SFDVKD. The CDR3 extends over 15 amino acids. J gave up 7 bases and V 4 bases, and 10 bases lay outside the gene matches. The CDR3 DNA reads TGTGCCACCAGTGACCCGGACAGGGCAAGTCGTGGCTACACCTTC. It translates to CATSDPDRASRGYTF.

The genes are TRBV7-2 and TRBJ2-2; D possibly corresponds to TRBD1 (6 bases). Trimming cost V 2 bases and J 1 base, with 8 bases left between them. The germline gives CDR1 SGHTA, CDR2 FQGNSA. This CDR3 region has 15 residues. The CDR3, as DNA: TGTGCCAGCAGCTTAAGGGGGATGAACACCGGGGAGCTGTTTTTT. It encodes CASSLRGMNTGELFF.

The chain employs TRBV7-2 and TRBJ1-1, with a weak D call TRBD1 (5 bases). Germline assignment: CDR1 SGHTA and CDR2 FQGNSA. V lost 1 base to trimming and J lost 7 bases, with 19 bases between them. The CDR3 spans 16 residues. In DNA, the CDR3 is TGTGCCAGCAGCTTAGTAGTTGTCGCAGGGCGGGGTGAAGCTTTCTTT. It specifies CASSLVVVAGRGEAFF.

This chain connects TRBV18 to TRBJ2-1; the D gene is possibly TRBD2 (6 bases). Germline CDR1 reads KGHSH; CDR2 reads LQKENI. The length of the CDR3 is 15 residues. The V end lost 6 bases, the J end lost 6 bases, and 18 bases lay between the germline ends. CDR3 sequence reads: CASSRTTERGNEQFF. The CDR3 DNA reads as TGTGCCAGCTCGCGGACTACCGAAAGGGGCAATGAGCAGTTCTTC.

V is TRBV5-1 and J is TRBJ1-5; maybe TRBD1 (6 bases). Germline lookup yields CDR1 SGHRS and CDR2 YFSETQ. The CDR3 totals 15 residues. The V end was cut by 1 base, the J end by 7 bases, with 15 bases between. The DNA for the CDR3 is TGCGCCAGCAGCTTGTATTCAGGGGTGGGACAGCCCCAGCATTTT. Translation: CASSLYSGVGQPQHF.

The chain recombines TRBV9 with TRBJ1-3, with D unclear. The CDR3 spans 14 residues. With 0 bases removed from V and 0 bases from J, the gap between germline ends came to 4 bases. The germline V gene has CDR1 SGDLS and CDR2 YYNGEE. CDR3 sequence: CASSVAGSGNTIYF. As DNA, the CDR3 is TGTGCCAGCAGCGTAGCCGGCTCTGGAAACACCATATATTTT.

The DNA of the CDR3 is TGCGCCAGCAGCTTGGGGACTAGCGGGAGTGCTGAGCAGTTCTTC. It specifies CASSLGTSGSAEQFF. The V call is TRBV5-1, the J call TRBJ2-1; 13 bases match TRBD2. Trimming at V came to 0 bases and at J to 9 bases, leaving 3 bases not matched to a gene. Germline lookup yields CDR1 SGHRS and CDR2 YFSETQ. This CDR3 has 15 amino acids.

CDR3 protein: CATSDLIGSSYEQYF. The CDR3 DNA follows: TGTGCCACCAGTGATTTGATCGGGAGCTCCTACGAGCAGTACTTC. V usage is TRBV24-1 and J usage is TRBJ2-7; a possible D gene is TRBD2 (6 bases). The length of the CDR3 is 15 residues. Trimming stripped 0 bases from V and 0 bases from J, with 8 bases between. CDR1 and CDR2 (germline): KGHDR, SFDVKD.

The gene calls are TRBV28 and TRBJ2-7; D unresolved. With 2 bases removed from V and 0 bases from J, the gap between germline ends came to 11 bases. The V gene's germline CDR1 is MDHEN and CDR2 SYDVKM. The CDR3 consists of 15 residues. CDR3 region: CASSLPSGFSYEQYF. In DNA, the CDR3 is TGTGCCAGCAGTTTACCCTCCGGTTTCTCCTACGAGCAGTACTTC.

The chain is built from TRBV4-3 and TRBJ2-7; D might be TRBD1 (6 bases). Trimming cost V 0 bases and J 4 bases, with 10 bases left between them. This CDR3 spans 14 amino acids. In germline, CDR1 is LGHNA, CDR2 YSLEER. CDR3 region: CASSQDRGRYEQYF. The DNA for the CDR3 is TGCGCCAGCAGCCAAGACAGGGGACGATACGAGCAGTACTTC.

The chain employs TRBV16 and TRBJ1-6; perhaps TRBD1 as D (5 bases). The germline V gene has CDR1 KGHSY and CDR2 FQNENV. The CDR3 is made up of 16 amino acids. V lost 1 base and J 5 bases, leaving 12 bases between the germline ends. The CDR3 DNA reads TGTGCCAGCAGCCAATACGAGACAGAAAATAATTCACCCCTCCACTTT. Its translation: CASSQYETENNSPLHF.

This rearrangement joins TRBV4-3 to TRBJ1-1; TRBD1 matches at 10 bases. Looked up from germline, CDR1 is LGHNA and CDR2 is YSLEER. After removal of 0 bases from V and 4 bases from J, the junction contained 2 bases not matched to a gene. The CDR3 totals 15 residues. CDR3 in amino acids: CASSQDRDRGTEAFF. In DNA, the CDR3 is TGCGCCAGCAGCCAAGATAGGGACAGGGGCACTGAAGCTTTCTTT.

The chain carries TRBV28 and TRBJ2-1; the D gene is possibly TRBD1 (5 bases). This CDR3 is built from 17 residues. Trimming shortened V by 1 base and J by 4 bases, and 17 bases separated the two germline ends. Looked up from germline, CDR1 is MDHEN and CDR2 is SYDVKM. The CDR3 loop is CASSLSQGSLGYNEQFF. In DNA form, the CDR3 reads TGTGCCAGCAGTTTATCCCAGGGTTCCCTGGGGTACAATGAGCAGTTCTTC.

The chain recombines TRBV4-2 with TRBJ1-2; 7 bases are shared with TRBD1. Per germline, CDR1 LGHNA and CDR2 YNFKEQ. The CDR3 sequence is 17 residues long. V shed 0 bases and J 6 bases; nucleotides not matched to a gene: 13. Here the CDR3 reads CASSQDIWARGSDGYTF. The CDR3 DNA sequence: TGTGCCAGCAGCCAAGATATATGGGCCAGGGGGTCTGATGGCTACACCTTC.

This chain connects TRBV9 to TRBJ1-4, with TRBD1 as a possible D gene (5 bases). Germline values: CDR1 SGDLS, CDR2 YYNGEE. This CDR3 has 16 residues. V lost 0 bases and J lost 7, with 16 bases in between. CDR3 sequence (DNA): TGTGCCAGCAGCGTAGAAGGCGGACACCCTAGTGAAAAACTGTTTTTT. Translation: CASSVEGGHPSEKLFF.

V and J are TRBV19 and TRBJ2-3, with TRBD2 matching over 9 bases. Germline trimming cut 7 bases from V and 4 bases from J; bases unmatched to any gene: 9. Germline lookup yields CDR1 LNHDA and CDR2 SQIVND (reference sequence). This CDR3 region has 15 residues. The CDR3 sequence: CASNPPGLAADTQYF. The CDR3 DNA sequence: TGTGCCAGTAATCCCCCGGGACTAGCCGCAGATACGCAGTATTTT.